This entry describes one T cell receptor beta chain. In the source study's methods: Reference gene primer amplification in the assay estimated nucleated cell counts. This table comes from immunoSEQ multiplex PCR, and its TCRdb copy is limited to in-frame clones, with some not included. V, J and clone size are those of that table, while D and trimming were read from the DNA. The sample includes 200,000 to 250,000 clones, 86% of them seen just once. These data originate in a study of blood T cell repertoires in COVID-19. Looking at the study overall: The samples span acute and convalescent COVID-19 from the United States, Italy and Spain. PBMCs, B-cell-depleted T cells, or T cells were the source of the cDNA or gDNA that made up the material.

Germline loops: CDR1 SGHNT, CDR2 YENEEA. This CDR3 spans 14 amino acids. The germline V and J ends were trimmed by 5 bases and 0 bases, with 10 bases remaining between them. The clonotype comes from a man aged 55 to 70 with acute or convalescent COVID-19. The V and J genes are TRBV11-3 and TRBJ1-2; the D is unclear. The sample taken for sequencing was peripheral blood. The CDR3 region is CASSHATANYGYTF. CDR3 DNA sequence: TGTGCCAGCAGCCATGCTACAGCTAACTATGGCTACACCTTC. Based on the CDR3 plus reference TRBV11-3 and TRBJ1-2, the full variable domain is EAGVVQSPRYKIIEKKQPVAFWCNPISGHNTLYWYLQNLGQGPELLIRYENEEAVDDSQLPKDRFSAERLKGVDSTLKIQPAELGDSAVYLCASSHATANYGYTFGSGTRLTVV.